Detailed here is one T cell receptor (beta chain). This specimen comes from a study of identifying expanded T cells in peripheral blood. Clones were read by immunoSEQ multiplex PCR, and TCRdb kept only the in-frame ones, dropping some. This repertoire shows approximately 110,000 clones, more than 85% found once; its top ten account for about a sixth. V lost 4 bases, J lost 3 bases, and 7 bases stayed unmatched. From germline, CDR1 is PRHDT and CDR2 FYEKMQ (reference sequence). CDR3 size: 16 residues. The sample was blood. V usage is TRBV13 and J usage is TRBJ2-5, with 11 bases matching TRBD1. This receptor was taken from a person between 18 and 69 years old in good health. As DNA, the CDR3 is TGTGCCAGCAGCTCGGGACAGGGGGTGGGGGAAGAGACCCAGTACTTC. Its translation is CASSSGQGVGEETQYF.